This paragraph reports one T cell receptor beta chain. The data were taken from a study of blood T cell repertoires in COVID-19. Overall study context: Sources were T cells, B-cell-depleted T cells, or PBMCs; the material itself was cDNA or gDNA.

In the original analysis: Cell counts per sample came from amplifying reference gene primers. TCRdb's table, derived via immunoSEQ multiplex PCR, lists solely in-frame clones and lacks some. V, J and clone size are those of that table, while D and trimming were read from the DNA. The data show 30,000 to 40,000 clones, 85% to 90% seen once. Germline V gene sequence: CDR1 SGHTA, CDR2 FQGNSA. The junction had 4 bases not matched to a gene; V was cut back by 3 bases and J by 7 bases. There are 14 residues in the CDR3. Sequencing was performed on peripheral blood. The chain employs TRBV7-2 and TRBJ2-1; 9 bases are a match to TRBD1. This receptor was obtained from a man at least 80 years old with active COVID-19. The DNA for the CDR3 is TGTGCCAGCAGCTTCGGACAGGGGTTAAATGAGCAGTTCTTC. This encodes CASSFGQGLNEQFF.